What follows describes a single T cell receptor (beta chain). Its antigen is currently unknown. The CDR3 sequence is 14 residues long. The germline V gene has CDR1 MNHEY and CDR2 SMNVEV (reference sequence). Trimming took 3 bases from V and 7 from J, leaving 13 bases between them. Patient tissue came from resections in Japan or China, 2014–2017. H&E slides confirmed each diagnosis, reviewed by two pathologists independently. Macro-dissection enriched premalignant or tumor cells before nucleic acid extraction. These data originate in a study of immune evolution from preneoplasia to lung adenocarcinoma. Here immunoSEQ multiplex PCR was the method, and the copy in TCRdb shows in-frame clones only, minus some. The sample contains some 1,800 clones, roughly 73% of which appear only once. Broader study findings: Clonality was highest in normal lung, lower in later-stage lesions apparently.

The receptor's source is a person aged 60-79 years with lung adenocarcinoma. The chain carries TRBV27 and TRBJ1-5; D may be TRBD1 (5 bases). The sample was FFPE minimally invasive lung adenocarcinoma tissue. The CDR3 here is CASSFAGGDQPQHF. The CDR3 coding sequence is TGTGCCAGCAGTTTCGCCGGGGGTGACCAGCCCCAGCATTTT.